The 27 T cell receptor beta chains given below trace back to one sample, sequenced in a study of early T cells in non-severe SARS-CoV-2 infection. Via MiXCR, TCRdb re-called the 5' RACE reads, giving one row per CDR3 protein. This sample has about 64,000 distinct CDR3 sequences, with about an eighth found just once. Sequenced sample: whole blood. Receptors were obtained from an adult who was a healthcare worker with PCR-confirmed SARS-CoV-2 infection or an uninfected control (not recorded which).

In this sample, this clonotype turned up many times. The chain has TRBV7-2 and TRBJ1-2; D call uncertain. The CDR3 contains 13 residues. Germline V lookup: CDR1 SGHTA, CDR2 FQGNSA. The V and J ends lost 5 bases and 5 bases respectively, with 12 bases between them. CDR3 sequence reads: CASSPTGPYGYTF. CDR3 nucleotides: TGTGCCAGCAGCCCCACCGGACCGTATGGCTACACCTTC.

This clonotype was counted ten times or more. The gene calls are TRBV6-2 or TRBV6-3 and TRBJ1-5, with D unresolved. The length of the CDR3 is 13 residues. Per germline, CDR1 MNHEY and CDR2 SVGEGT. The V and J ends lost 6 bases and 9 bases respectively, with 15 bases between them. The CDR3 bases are TGTGCCAGCAGCCCAACGGGTGGAGGGCCCCAGCATTTT. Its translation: CASSPTGGGPQHF.

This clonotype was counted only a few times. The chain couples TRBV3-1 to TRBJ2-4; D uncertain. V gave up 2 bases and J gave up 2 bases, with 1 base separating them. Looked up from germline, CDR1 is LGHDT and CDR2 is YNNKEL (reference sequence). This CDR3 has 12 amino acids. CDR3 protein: CASSQPKNIQYF. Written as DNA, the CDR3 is TGTGCCAGCAGCCAACCCAAAAACATTCAGTACTTC.

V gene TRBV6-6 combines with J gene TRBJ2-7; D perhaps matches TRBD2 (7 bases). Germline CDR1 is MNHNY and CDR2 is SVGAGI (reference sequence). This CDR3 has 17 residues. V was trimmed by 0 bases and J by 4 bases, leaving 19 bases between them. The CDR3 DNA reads TGTGCCAGCAGTTACTCCTACACAGGGAGGGAGGGGTACGAGCAGTACTTC. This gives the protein CASSYSYTGREGYEQYF.

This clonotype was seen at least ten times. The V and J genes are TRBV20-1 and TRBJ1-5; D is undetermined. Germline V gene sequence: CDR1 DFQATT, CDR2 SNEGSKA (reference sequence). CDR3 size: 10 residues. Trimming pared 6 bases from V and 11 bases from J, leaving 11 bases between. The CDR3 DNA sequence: TGCAGTGCCCTGGATGGGTCCCAGCATTTT. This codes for CSALDGSQHF.

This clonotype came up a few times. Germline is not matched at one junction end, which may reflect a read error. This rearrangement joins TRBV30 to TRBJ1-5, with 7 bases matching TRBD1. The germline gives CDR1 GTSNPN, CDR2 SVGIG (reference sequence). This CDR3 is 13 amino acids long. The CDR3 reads CAWSTFRGQHQHF. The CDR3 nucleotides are TGTGCCTGGAGTACTTTCCGGGGACAGCACCAGCATTTT.

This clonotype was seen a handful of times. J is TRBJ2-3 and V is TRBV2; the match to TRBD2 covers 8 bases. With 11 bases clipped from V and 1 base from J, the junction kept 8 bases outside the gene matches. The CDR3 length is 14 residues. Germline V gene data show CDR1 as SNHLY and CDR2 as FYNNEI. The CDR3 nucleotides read TGTGCCGGCAAGCGGGGGTCCCGCACAGATACGCAGTATTTT. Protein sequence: CAGKRGSRTDTQYF.

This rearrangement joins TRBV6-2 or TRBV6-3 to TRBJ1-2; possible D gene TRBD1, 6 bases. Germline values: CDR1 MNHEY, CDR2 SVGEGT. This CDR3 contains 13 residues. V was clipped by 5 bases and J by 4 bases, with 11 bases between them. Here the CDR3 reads CASSDLDSYGYTF. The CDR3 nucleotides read TGTGCCAGCAGTGACCTGGACAGCTATGGCTACACCTTC.

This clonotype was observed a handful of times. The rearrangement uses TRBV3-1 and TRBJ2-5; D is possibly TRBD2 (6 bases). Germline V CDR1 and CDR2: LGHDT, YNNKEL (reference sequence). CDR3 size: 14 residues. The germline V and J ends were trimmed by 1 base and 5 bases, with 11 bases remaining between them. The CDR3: CASSQVGGVETQYF. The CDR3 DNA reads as TGTGCCAGCAGCCAAGTTGGCGGGGTTGAGACCCAGTACTTC.

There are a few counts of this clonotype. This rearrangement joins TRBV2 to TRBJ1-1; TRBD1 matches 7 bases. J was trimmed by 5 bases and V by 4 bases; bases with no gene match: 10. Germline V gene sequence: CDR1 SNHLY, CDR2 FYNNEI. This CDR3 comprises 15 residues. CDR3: CASSGNRGSRTEAFF. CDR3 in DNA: TGTGCCAGCAGTGGCAACAGGGGATCGAGGACTGAAGCTTTCTTT.

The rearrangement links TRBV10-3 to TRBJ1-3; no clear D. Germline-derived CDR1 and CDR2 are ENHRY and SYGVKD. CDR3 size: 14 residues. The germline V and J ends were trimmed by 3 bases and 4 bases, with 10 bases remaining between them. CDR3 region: CAISDEVSGNTIYF. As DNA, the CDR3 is TGTGCCATCAGTGATGAGGTGTCCGGAAACACCATATATTTT.

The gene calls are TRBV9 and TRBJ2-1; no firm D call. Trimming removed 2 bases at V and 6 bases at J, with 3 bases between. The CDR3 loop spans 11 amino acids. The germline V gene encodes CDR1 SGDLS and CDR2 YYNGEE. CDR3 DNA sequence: TGTGCCAGCAGCGTTTCCAATGAGCAGTTCTTC. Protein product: CASSVSNEQFF.

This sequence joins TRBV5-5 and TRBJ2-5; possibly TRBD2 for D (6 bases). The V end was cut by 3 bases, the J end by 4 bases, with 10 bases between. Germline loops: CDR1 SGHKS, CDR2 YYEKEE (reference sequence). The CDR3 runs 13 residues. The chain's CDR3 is CASSSGLRETQYF. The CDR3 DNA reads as TGTGCCAGCAGCTCGGGACTTAGAGAGACCCAGTACTTC.

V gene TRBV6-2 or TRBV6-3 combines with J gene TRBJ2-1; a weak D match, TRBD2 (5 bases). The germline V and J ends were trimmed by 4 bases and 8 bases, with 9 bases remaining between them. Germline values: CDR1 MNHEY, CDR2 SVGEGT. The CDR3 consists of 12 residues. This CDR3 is CASSLGLDEQFF. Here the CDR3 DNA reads TGTGCCAGCAGTTTAGGACTGGATGAGCAGTTCTTC.

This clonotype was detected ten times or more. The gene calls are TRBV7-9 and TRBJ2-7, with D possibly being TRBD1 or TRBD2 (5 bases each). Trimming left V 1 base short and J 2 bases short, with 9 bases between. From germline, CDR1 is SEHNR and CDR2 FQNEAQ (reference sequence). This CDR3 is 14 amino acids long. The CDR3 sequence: CASSLEGTAYEQYF. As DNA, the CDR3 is TGTGCCAGCAGCTTAGAGGGGACCGCCTACGAGCAGTACTTC.

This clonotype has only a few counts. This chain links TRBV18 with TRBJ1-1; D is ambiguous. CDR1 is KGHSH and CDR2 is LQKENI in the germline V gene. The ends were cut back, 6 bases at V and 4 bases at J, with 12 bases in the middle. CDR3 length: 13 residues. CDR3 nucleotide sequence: TGTGCCAGCTCGTCTGGAAGGAGCACTGAAGCTTTCTTT. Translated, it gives CASSSGRSTEAFF.

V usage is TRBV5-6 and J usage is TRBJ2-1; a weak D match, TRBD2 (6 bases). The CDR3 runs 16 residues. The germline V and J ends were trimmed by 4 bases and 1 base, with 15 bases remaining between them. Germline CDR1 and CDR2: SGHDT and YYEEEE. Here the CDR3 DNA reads TGTGCCAGCAGCCCGGAGGACGGGGGATCCTACAATGAGCAGTTCTTC. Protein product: CASSPEDGGSYNEQFF.

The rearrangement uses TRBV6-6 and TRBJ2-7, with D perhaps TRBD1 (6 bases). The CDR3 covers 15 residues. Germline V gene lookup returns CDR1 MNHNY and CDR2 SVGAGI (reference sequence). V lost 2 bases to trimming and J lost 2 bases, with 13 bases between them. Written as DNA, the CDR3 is TGTGCCAGCAGTTACGGGTCGGGGACAACCTACGAGCAGTACTTC. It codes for CASSYGSGTTYEQYF.

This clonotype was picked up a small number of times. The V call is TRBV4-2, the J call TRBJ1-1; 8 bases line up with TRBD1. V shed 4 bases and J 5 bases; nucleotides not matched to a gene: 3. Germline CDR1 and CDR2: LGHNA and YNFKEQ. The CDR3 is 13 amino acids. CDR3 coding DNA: TGTGCCAGCAGCCGGACAGGGAGTACTGAAGCTTTCTTT. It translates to CASSRTGSTEAFF.

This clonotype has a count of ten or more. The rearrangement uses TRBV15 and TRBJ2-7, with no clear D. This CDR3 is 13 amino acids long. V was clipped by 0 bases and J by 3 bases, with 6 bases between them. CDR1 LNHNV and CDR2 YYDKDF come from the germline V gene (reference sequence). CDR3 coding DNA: TGTGCCACCAGCAGAGAAGCCCGCTACGAGCAGTACTTC. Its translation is CATSREARYEQYF. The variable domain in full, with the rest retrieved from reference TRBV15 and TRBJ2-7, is DAMVIQNPRYQVTQFGKPVTLSCSQTLNHNVMYWYQQKSSQAPKLLFHYYDKDFNNEADTPDNFQSRRPNTSFCFLDIRSPGLGDTAMYLCATSREARYEQYFGPGTRLTVT.

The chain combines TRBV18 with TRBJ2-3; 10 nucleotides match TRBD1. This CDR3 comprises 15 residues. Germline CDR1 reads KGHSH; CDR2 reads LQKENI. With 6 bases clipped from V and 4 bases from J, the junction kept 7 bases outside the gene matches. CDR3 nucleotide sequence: TGTGCCAGCTCCCTCAGACAGGGGGCCCCAGATACGCAGTATTTT. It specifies CASSLRQGAPDTQYF.

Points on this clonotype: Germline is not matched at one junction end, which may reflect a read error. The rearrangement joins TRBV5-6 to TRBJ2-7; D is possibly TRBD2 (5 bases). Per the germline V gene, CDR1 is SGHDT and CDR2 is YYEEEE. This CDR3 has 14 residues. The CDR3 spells CANSFGEGTYEQYF. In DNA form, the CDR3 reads TGTGCCAACAGCTTTGGCGAGGGAACCTACGAGCAGTACTTC.

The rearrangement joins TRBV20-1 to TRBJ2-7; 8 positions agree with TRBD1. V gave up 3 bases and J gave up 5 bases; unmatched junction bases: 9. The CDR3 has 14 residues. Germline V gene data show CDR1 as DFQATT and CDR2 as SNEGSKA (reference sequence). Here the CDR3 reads CSARGTGPSNEQYF. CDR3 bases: TGCAGTGCTAGGGGGACAGGCCCAAGCAACGAGCAGTACTTC.

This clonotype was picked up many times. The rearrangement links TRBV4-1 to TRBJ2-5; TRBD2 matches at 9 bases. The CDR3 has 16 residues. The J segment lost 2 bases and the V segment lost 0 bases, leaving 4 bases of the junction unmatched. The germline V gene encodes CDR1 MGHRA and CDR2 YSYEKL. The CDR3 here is CASSQEGLAGQETQYF. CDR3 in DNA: TGCGCCAGCAGCCAAGAGGGCCTAGCGGGGCAAGAGACCCAGTACTTC.

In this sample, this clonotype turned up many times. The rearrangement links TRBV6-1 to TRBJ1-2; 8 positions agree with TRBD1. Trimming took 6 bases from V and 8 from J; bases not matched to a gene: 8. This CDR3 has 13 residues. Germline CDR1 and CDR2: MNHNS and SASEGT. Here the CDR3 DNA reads TGTGCCAGCAGGGCCGGGCAGGGGGCCGGCTACACCTTC. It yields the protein CASRAGQGAGYTF.

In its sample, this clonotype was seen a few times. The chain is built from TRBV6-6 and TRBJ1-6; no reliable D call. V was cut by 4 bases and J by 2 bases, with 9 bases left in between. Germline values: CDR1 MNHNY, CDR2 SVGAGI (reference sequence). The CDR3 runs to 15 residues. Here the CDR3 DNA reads TGTGCCAGCAGTTCCAGAATCCCCTATAATTCACCCCTCCACTTT. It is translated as CASSSRIPYNSPLHF.

CDR3 nucleotide sequence: TGTGCCAGCAGTTACGGGACAGCCCTCACAGATACGCAGTATTTT. Amino acid sequence: CASSYGTALTDTQYF. This chain connects TRBV6-5 to TRBJ2-3; 7 bases are a match to TRBD1. Trimming removed 2 bases from V and 2 bases from J; junction bases left unmatched: 4. The CDR3 covers 15 residues. Germline V gives CDR1 MNHEY, CDR2 SVGAGI.